This T cell receptor (beta chain) was identified during a study of vaccination effects on CD4 cells after COVID-19. About this clone: Its antigen remains unknown.

Using viral peptide pools, the ViraFEST assay grew out antigen-specific CD4+ T cells prior to sequencing. Following culture for approximately 11 days, CD4+ T cells were isolated. Participants were given two doses of BNT162b2 or mRNA-1273 vaccine. With about 9.8 ug/ml peptides and 10 IU/ml IL-2, approximately 2.2 million PBMC per well were cultured. Study outcomes and limitations: Infection-derived and vaccine-derived clones contracted markedly late after vaccination. Relatively few convalescent patients took part in the study, which had no early post-infection timepoints.

Only in-frame clones appear in the TCRdb table, and some are missing; sequencing was by immunoSEQ multiplex PCR. The data contain approximately 30,000 clones, around 79% of them singletons. From germline, CDR1 is SNHLY and CDR2 FYNNEI. V lost 4 bases, J lost 1 base, and 10 bases lay in between. CDR3 length: 14 amino acids. The chain recombines TRBV2 with TRBJ1-2; no clear D. Sequenced material: CD4+ T cells from PBMCs cultured with HCoV-NL63 spike peptides, taken after COVID-19 vaccination. This receptor was identified in a human donor who received a COVID-19 vaccine. In DNA, the CDR3 is TGTGCCAGCAGTGGGGTGGGGAATAACTATGGCTACACCTTC. It is translated as CASSGVGNNYGYTF.